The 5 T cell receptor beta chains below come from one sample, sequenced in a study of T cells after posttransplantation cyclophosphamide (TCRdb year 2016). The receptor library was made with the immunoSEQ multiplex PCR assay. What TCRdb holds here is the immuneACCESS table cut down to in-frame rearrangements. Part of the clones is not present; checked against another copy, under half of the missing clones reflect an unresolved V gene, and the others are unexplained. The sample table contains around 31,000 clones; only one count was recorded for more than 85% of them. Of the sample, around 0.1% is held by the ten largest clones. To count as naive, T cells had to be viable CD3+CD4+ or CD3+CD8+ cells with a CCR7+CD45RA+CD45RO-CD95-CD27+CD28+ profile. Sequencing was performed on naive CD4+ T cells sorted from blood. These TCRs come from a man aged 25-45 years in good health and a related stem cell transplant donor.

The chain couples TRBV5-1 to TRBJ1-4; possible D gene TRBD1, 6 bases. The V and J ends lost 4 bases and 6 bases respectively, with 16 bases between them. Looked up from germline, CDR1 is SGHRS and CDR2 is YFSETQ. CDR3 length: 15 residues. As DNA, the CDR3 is TGCGCCAGCAGCCCCGCATGGGGGGGCCATGAAAAACTGTTTTTT. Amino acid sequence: CASSPAWGGHEKLFF.

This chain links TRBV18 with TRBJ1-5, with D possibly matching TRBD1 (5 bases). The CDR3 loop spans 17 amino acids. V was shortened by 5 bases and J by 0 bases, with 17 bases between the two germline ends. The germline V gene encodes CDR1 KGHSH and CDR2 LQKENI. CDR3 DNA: TGTGCCAGCTCATCCGACACAGGAGAAAATAGCAATCAGCCCCAGCATTTT. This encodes CASSSDTGENSNQPQHF.

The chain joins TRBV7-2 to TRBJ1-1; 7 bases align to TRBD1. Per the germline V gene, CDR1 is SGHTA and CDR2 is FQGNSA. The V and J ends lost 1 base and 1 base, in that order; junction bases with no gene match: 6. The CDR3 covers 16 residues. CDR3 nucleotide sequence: TGTGCCAGCAGCTTAGACAGGGGTGGTACGAACACTGAAGCTTTCTTT. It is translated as CASSLDRGGTNTEAFF.

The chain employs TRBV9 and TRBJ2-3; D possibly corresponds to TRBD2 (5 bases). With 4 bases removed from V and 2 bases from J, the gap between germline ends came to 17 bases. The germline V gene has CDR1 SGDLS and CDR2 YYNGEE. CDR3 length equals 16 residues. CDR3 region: CASSFRSVLSTDTQYF. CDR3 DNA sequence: TGTGCCAGCAGCTTTCGTAGCGTCCTCTCCACAGATACGCAGTATTTT.

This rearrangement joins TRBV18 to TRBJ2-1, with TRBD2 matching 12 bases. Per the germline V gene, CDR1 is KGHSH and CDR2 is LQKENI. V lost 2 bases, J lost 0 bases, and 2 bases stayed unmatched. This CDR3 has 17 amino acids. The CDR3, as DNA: TGTGCCAGCTCACCAAGGACTAGCGGGGACTCCTACAATGAGCAGTTCTTC. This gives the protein CASSPRTSGDSYNEQFF. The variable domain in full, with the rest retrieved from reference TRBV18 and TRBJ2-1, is NAGVMQNPRHLVRRRGQEARLRCSPMKGHSHVYWYRQLPEEGLKFMVYLQKENIIDESGMPKERFSAEFPKEGPSILRIQQVVRGDSAAYFCASSPRTSGDSYNEQFFGPGTRLTVL.